A single sample gave rise to the 24 T cell receptor beta chains below, sequenced in a study of CD8+ T cells in alopecia areata listed by TCRdb under 2018. Preparation of the library involved the immunoSEQ multiplex PCR assay. For TCR sequencing, RNA was extracted from every sample and reverse transcribed into cDNA to serve as template. Drawn from immuneACCESS, this table holds only the in-frame rearrangements with V and J called that TCRdb kept. Clones are partly lost; checked studies trace under half to an unresolved V gene and leave the rest unexplained. The sample table contains more than 100,000 clones; only one count was recorded for around 53% of them. About 0.5% of the sample rests with the top ten. Explained via the paper, the time point label denotes: about 4 weeks on oral tofacitinib. Sample treatment or condition, as interpreted from the label and publication: oral pan-JAK inhibitor, 5-10 mg twice daily.

Sequenced here: CD4+ T cells sorted from blood, sampled at week 4, from a patient treated with tofacitinib. The receptors here all came from a human donor with alopecia areata.

This clone was recorded once. One end of the junction does not line up with germline, which may come from a read error. Here the CDR3 DNA reads TGCGCCAGCAGCTTCTCTCCGGGTTCGACCCGATCTTACTTTTTC. Translation gives CASSFSPGSTRSYFF. The chain uses TRBV5-1 and TRBJ2-7; D gene uncertain. The germline V gene encodes CDR1 SGHRS and CDR2 YFSETQ. The CDR3 covers 15 residues.

The sample holds a few counts of this clone. The rearrangement links TRBV4-2 to TRBJ2-7; D gene uncertain. V was shortened by 0 bases and J by 6 bases, with 6 bases between the two germline ends. Germline lookup yields CDR1 LGHNA and CDR2 YNFKEQ. There are 12 residues in the CDR3. CDR3 nucleotide sequence: TGTGCCAGCAGCCAAGATTACTTCGAGCAGTACTTC. It codes for CASSQDYFEQYF.

V gene TRBV7-2 combines with J gene TRBJ2-7, with 7 bases fitting TRBD1. This CDR3 is built from 13 residues. After removal of 5 bases from V and 4 bases from J, the junction contained 5 bases not matched to a gene. Germline V gene data show CDR1 as SGHTA and CDR2 as FQGNSA. The CDR3 is CASSRTGVYEQYF. DNA for the CDR3: TGTGCCAGCAGCCGTACAGGGGTTTACGAGCAGTACTTC.

This chain connects TRBV30 to TRBJ2-2; 9 nucleotides agree with TRBD1. This CDR3 spans 14 amino acids. The V gene end was trimmed by 4 bases and the J gene end by 7 bases; junction bases not matched to a gene: 7. The germline CDR1 and CDR2 sequences are GTSNPN and SVGIG (reference sequence). The CDR3 is CAWTRDRDIGELFF. The CDR3 DNA reads as TGTGCCTGGACCCGGGACAGGGACATCGGGGAGCTGTTTTTT.

This chain connects TRBV11-2 to TRBJ1-1; 12 bases are shared with TRBD1. This CDR3 is built from 17 residues. J lost 6 bases, V lost 5 bases, and 13 bases had no gene match. Germline lookup yields CDR1 SGHAT and CDR2 FQNNGV. CDR3 loop: CASSTTAGTGGLPEAFF. The DNA of the CDR3 is TGTGCCAGCAGCACGACCGCCGGGACAGGGGGCTTGCCTGAAGCTTTCTTT.

This clone was counted between two and nine times. V and J are TRBV5-1 and TRBJ1-1; TRBD1 matches 9 bases. V lost 4 bases, J lost 10 bases, and 11 bases stayed unmatched. The CDR3 runs 14 residues. The V gene's germline CDR1 is SGHRS and CDR2 YFSETQ. CDR3 sequence (DNA): TGCGCCAGCAGCCCCCCGGACAGGGGTTACGGAGCTTTCTTT. As protein: CASSPPDRGYGAFF.

This clone was observed once. The genes are TRBV30 and TRBJ1-1; D remains ambiguous. This CDR3 is built from 16 residues. The germline V and J ends were trimmed by 3 bases and 4 bases, with 21 bases remaining between them. Germline V gives CDR1 GTSNPN, CDR2 SVGIG (reference sequence). The CDR3 is CAWSGLSAAATTEAFF. The CDR3, as DNA: TGTGCCTGGAGCGGCTTGAGCGCGGCAGCCACCACTGAAGCTTTCTTT.

This clone was recorded many times. The chain joins TRBV6-6 to TRBJ2-4, with 16 bases fitting TRBD2. The trim removed 6 bases at V and 8 bases at J, leaving 7 bases unmatched. The CDR3 has 16 residues. CDR1 is MNHNY and CDR2 is SVGAGI in the germline V gene (reference sequence). The CDR3 DNA sequence: TGTGCCAGCAGGGGGACTAGCGGGAGGGGAGGGGACATTCAGTACTTC. This translates into CASRGTSGRGGDIQYF.

The chain combines TRBV2 with TRBJ2-7; 8 nucleotides align to TRBD2. CDR3 length equals 16 residues. The J segment lost 3 bases and the V segment lost 5 bases, leaving 12 bases of the junction unmatched. CDR1 SNHLY and CDR2 FYNNEI come from the germline V gene. CDR3 loop: CASSLRSGRNGYEQYF. The CDR3 DNA reads as TGTGCCAGCAGTTTACGCAGCGGGAGAAATGGCTACGAGCAGTACTTC.

CDR3 sequence: CASSESGVPRAFF. CDR3 nucleotide sequence: TGCGCCAGCAGTGAGTCGGGGGTCCCCAGGGCTTTCTTT. The rearrangement uses TRBV10-2 and TRBJ1-1; D possibly corresponds to TRBD1 (5 bases). The CDR3 has 13 residues. Germline values: CDR1 WSHSY, CDR2 SAAADI. V gave up 0 bases and J gave up 11 bases, with 13 bases separating them.

The chain uses TRBV2 and TRBJ2-4; possible D gene TRBD2, 6 bases. This CDR3 has 14 amino acids. Germline V gives CDR1 SNHLY, CDR2 FYNNEI. Trimming shortened V by 3 bases and J by 5 bases, and 11 bases separated the two germline ends. The CDR3 region is CASSDSGGENIQYF. CDR3 DNA sequence: TGTGCCAGCAGTGATTCCGGGGGAGAAAACATTCAGTACTTC.

In its sample, this clone was seen a few times. The V gene is TRBV6-6, the J gene TRBJ1-1; no firm D call. Germline-derived CDR1 and CDR2 are MNHNY and SVGAGI (reference sequence). V gave up 7 bases and J gave up 3 bases, with 9 bases separating them. The CDR3 is 12 amino acids. CDR3 loop: CASKDLDTEAFF. CDR3 sequence (DNA): TGTGCCAGCAAAGATTTGGACACTGAAGCTTTCTTT.

The chain is built from TRBV27 and TRBJ1-2; the match to TRBD1 covers 7 bases. V shed 5 bases, J shed 8 bases, and the junction held 17 bases outside the gene matches. Germline values: CDR1 MNHEY, CDR2 SMNVEV (reference sequence). The CDR3 spans 16 residues. The CDR3 sequence: CASSHSTGSRVGGYTF. CDR3 nucleotides: TGTGCCAGCAGTCACTCGACAGGGAGTCGTGTGGGAGGCTACACCTTC.

The table lists this clone with a few counts. The genes are TRBV29-1 and TRBJ1-5; D remains ambiguous. The CDR3 has 13 residues. With 4 bases removed from V and 0 bases from J, the gap between germline ends came to 7 bases. Germline CDR1 is SQVTM and CDR2 is ANQGSEA. This CDR3 reads CSVGHDSNQPQHF. As DNA, the CDR3 is TGCAGCGTTGGGCATGATAGCAATCAGCCCCAGCATTTT.

This chain joins TRBV7-2 and TRBJ1-2; D possibly corresponds to TRBD1 (5 bases). This CDR3 spans 14 amino acids. Germline V gene data show CDR1 as SGHTA and CDR2 as FQGNSA. V was cut by 2 bases and J by 8 bases, with 15 bases left in between. The CDR3 DNA reads as TGTGCCAGCAGCTTATCGCGCAGGGATCGAGGCTACACCTTC. It translates to CASSLSRRDRGYTF.

Only a few counts were recorded for this clone. The chain uses TRBV27 and TRBJ1-2, with 10 bases fitting TRBD1. Germline-derived CDR1 and CDR2 are MNHEY and SMNVEV (reference sequence). The CDR3 is 16 amino acids. The V and J ends lost 6 bases and 6 bases, in that order; junction bases with no gene match: 13. The CDR3 reads CASRGNRDRGRHGYTF. The DNA for the CDR3 is TGTGCCAGCAGAGGGAACCGGGACAGGGGCCGTCATGGCTACACCTTC.

The rearrangement links TRBV5-1 to TRBJ2-5, with 7 bases matching TRBD1. Germline V CDR1 and CDR2: SGHRS, YFSETQ. The CDR3 has 14 amino acids. V shed 5 bases and J 1 base; nucleotides not matched to a gene: 5. The CDR3 region has the DNA TGCGCCAGCAGGATCGGACAGGTCCAAGAGACCCAGTACTTC. Translated, it gives CASRIGQVQETQYF.

The table lists this clone with a count of one. The V gene is TRBV6-4, the J gene TRBJ1-5; the match to TRBD1 covers 8 bases. The V and J ends lost 3 bases and 6 bases, in that order; junction bases with no gene match: 1. The V gene's germline CDR1 is MRHNA and CDR2 SNTAGT. There are 13 residues in the CDR3. This CDR3 reads CASSEGQGQPQHF. The CDR3 DNA reads TGTGCCAGCAGTGAAGGACAGGGTCAGCCCCAGCATTTT.

The gene calls are TRBV29-1 and TRBJ2-7; 7 bases fit TRBD1. The CDR3 is 14 residues long. From germline, CDR1 is SQVTM and CDR2 ANQGSEA. V trimming: 3 bases; J trimming: 2 bases; junction bases outside the gene matches: 7. This chain's CDR3 is CSVDRGQKTYEQYF. The CDR3 DNA follows: TGCAGCGTTGACCGGGGACAGAAGACCTACGAGCAGTACTTC.

A few counts support this clone. V is TRBV7-2 and J is TRBJ2-1; a possible D gene is TRBD1 (5 bases). The CDR3 sequence is 14 residues long. V was cut by 5 bases and J by 2 bases, with 10 bases left in between. In germline, CDR1 is SGHTA, CDR2 FQGNSA. The DNA of the CDR3 is TGTGCCAGCAGCACAACAGGACCCTACAATGAGCAGTTCTTC. As protein: CASSTTGPYNEQFF.

The J gene is TRBJ1-6, the V gene TRBV27; the match to TRBD1 covers 9 bases. J gave up 5 bases and V 4 bases, and 9 bases lay outside the gene matches. Germline assignment: CDR1 MNHEY and CDR2 SMNVEV (reference sequence). The CDR3 totals 17 residues. The CDR3 spells CASSSSLQGADNSPLHF. CDR3 sequence (DNA): TGTGCCAGCAGTTCCTCCCTACAGGGGGCAGATAATTCACCCCTCCACTTT.

This clone showed up just once. The gene calls are TRBV30 and TRBJ2-2; unclear D gene. The V gene's germline CDR1 is GTSNPN and CDR2 SVGIG (reference sequence). Trimming stripped 1 base from V and 1 base from J, with 7 bases between. The CDR3 consists of 14 residues. The DNA of the CDR3 is TGTGCCTGGAGTGGTCCTGGGAACACCGGGGAGCTGTTTTTT. It encodes CAWSGPGNTGELFF.

This clone was seen a handful of times. The chain's CDR3 is CASSQTSNTEAFF. In nucleotides, the CDR3 is TGTGCCAGTAGTCAAACTTCGAACACTGAAGCTTTCTTT. The V gene is TRBV19, the J gene TRBJ1-1; D ambiguous. There are 13 residues in the CDR3. V gave up 5 bases and J gave up 1 base, with 8 bases separating them. The germline V gene has CDR1 LNHDA and CDR2 SQIVND (reference sequence).

This chain connects TRBV25-1 to TRBJ2-3; D perhaps matches TRBD1 (6 bases). The V end was cut by 3 bases, the J end by 5 bases, with 15 bases between. The CDR3 sequence is 15 residues long. Germline CDR1 reads MGHDK; CDR2 reads SYGVNS. CDR3 bases: TGTGCCAGCAGTGATTCACGCAGGGGCGGAGATACGCAGTATTTT. Protein product: CASSDSRRGGDTQYF. The full variable domain, rest sourced from reference TRBV25-1 and TRBJ2-3, is EADIYQTPRYLVIGTGKKITLECSQTMGHDKMYWYQQDPGMELHLIHYSYGVNSTEKGDLSSESTVSRIRTEHFPLTLESARPSHTSQYLCASSDSRRGGDTQYFGPGTRLTVL.